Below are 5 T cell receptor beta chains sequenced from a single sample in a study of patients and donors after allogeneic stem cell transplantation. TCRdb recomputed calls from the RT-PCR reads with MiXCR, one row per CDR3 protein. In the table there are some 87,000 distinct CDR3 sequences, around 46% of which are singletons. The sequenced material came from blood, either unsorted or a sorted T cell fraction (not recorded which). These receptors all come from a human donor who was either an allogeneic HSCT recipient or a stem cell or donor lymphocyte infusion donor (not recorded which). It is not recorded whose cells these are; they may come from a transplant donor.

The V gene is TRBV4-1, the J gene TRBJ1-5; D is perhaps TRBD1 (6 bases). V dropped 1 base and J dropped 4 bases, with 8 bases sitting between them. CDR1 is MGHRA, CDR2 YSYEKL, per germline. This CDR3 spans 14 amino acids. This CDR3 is CASSQGGQNQPQHF. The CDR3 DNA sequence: TGCGCCAGCAGCCAAGGGGGGCAAAATCAGCCCCAGCATTTT.

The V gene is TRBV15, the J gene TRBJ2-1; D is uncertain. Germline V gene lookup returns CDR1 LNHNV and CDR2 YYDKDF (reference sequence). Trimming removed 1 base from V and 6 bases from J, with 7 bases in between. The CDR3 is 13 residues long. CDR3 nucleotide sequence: TGTGCCACCAGCAGAGGTGATAGCAATGAGCAGTTCTTC. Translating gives CATSRGDSNEQFF.

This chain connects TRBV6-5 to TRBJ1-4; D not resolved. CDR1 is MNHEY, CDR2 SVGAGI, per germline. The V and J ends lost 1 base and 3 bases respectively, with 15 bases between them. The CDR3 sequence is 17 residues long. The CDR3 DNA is TGTGCCAGCAGTTACTTCGTCAACGGTGCGGCTAATGAAAAACTGTTTTTT. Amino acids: CASSYFVNGAANEKLFF.

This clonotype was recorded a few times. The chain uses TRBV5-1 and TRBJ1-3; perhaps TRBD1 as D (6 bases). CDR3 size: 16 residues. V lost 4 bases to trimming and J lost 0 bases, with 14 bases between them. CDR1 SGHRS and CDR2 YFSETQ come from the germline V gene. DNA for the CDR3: TGCGCCAGCAGCCCCAACGACAGGAGCTCTGGAAACACCATATATTTT. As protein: CASSPNDRSSGNTIYF.

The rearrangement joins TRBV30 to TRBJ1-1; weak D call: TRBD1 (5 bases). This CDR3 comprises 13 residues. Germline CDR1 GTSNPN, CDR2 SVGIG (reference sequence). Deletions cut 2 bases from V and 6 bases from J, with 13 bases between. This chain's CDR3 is CAWSPFTGSEAFF. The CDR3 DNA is TGTGCCTGGAGTCCGTTCACAGGCTCTGAAGCTTTCTTT. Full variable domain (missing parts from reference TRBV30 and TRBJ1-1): SQTIHQWPATLVQPVGSPLSLECTVEGTSNPNLYWYRQAAGRGLQLLFYSVGIGQISSEVPQNLSASRPQDRQFILSSKKLLLSDSGFYLCAWSPFTGSEAFFGQGTRLTVV.